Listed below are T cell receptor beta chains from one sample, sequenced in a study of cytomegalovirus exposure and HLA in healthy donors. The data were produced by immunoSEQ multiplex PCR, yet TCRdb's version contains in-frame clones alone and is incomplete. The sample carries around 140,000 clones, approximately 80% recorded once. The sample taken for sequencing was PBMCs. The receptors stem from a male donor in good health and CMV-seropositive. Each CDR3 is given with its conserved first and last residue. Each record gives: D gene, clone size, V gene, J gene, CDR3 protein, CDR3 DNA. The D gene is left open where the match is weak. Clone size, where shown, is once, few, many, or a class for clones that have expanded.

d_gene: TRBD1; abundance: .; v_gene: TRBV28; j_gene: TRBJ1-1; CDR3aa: CASSSLQGMETEAFF; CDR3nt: TGTGCCAGCAGTTCTTTACAGGGGATGGAGACTGAAGCTTTCTTT
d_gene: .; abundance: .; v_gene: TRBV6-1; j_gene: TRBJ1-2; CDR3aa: CASSEVAGNYGYTF; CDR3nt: TGTGCCAGCAGTGAAGTTGCAGGGAACTATGGCTACACCTTC
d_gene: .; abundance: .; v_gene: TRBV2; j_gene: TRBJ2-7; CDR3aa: CASRRTEGPPEQYF; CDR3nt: TGTGCCAGCAGGAGGACAGAGGGCCCGCCCGAGCAGTACTTC
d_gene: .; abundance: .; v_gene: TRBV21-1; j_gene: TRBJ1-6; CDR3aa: CASSDRDNLSPYSPLHF; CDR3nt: TGTGCCAGCAGCGATCGGGACAACCTTAGCCCTTATTCACCCCTCCACTTT
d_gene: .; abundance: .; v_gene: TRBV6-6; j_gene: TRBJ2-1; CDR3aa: CASSPLDRVGEQFF; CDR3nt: TGTGCCAGCAGTCCCTTAGATCGGGTCGGGGAGCAGTTCTTC
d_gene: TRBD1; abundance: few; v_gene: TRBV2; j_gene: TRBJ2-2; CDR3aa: CASRFPGQGVDTGELFF; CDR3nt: TGTGCCAGCAGATTCCCGGGACAGGGGGTAGACACCGGGGAGCTGTTTTTT
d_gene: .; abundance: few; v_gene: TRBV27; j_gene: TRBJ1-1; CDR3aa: CASSTGTAGTEAFF; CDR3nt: TGTGCCAGCAGTACTGGGACTGCGGGGACTGAAGCTTTCTTT
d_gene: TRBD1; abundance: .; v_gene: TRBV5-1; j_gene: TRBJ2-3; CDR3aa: CASSGGQGYTQYF; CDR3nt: TGCGCCAGCAGCGGTGGACAGGGCTATACGCAGTATTTT
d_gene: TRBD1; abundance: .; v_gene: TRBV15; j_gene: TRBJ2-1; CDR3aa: CATSRPSGTGDYNEQFF; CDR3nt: TGTGCCACCAGCAGACCATCCGGGACAGGGGACTACAATGAGCAGTTCTTC
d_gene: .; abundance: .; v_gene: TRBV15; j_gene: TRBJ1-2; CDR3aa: CATSYREGRGYTF; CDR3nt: TGTGCCACCAGCTACAGGGAGGGAAGGGGCTACACCTTC
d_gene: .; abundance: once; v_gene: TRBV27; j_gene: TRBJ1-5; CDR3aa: CASSQSGFNQPQHF; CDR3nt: TGTGCCAGCAGTCAATCGGGGTTCAATCAGCCCCAGCATTTT
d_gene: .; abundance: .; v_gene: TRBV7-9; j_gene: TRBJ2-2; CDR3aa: CASSPHGTGELFF; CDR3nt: TGTGCCAGCAGCCCCCACGGCACCGGGGAGCTGTTTTTT
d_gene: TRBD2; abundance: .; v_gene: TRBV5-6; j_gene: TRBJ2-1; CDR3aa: CASSFPLAGAEQFF; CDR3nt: TGTGCCAGCAGCTTCCCACTAGCGGGGGCCGAGCAGTTCTTC
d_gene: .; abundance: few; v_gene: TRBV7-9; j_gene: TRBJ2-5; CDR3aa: CASGDIQETQYF; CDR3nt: TGTGCCAGCGGGGACATCCAAGAGACCCAGTACTTC
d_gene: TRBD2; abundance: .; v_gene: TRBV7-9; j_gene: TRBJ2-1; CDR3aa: CASSSPITSGLYNEQFF; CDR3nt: TGTGCCAGCAGCTCCCCAATTACTAGCGGGCTTTACAATGAGCAGTTCTTC
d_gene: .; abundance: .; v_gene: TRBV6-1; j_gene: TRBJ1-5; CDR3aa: CASSGSDDSGAPQHF; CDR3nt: TGTGCCAGCAGTGGGTCGGACGACAGCGGGGCGCCCCAGCATTTT
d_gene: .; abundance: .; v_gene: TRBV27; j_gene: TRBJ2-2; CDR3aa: CASSFLTGELFF; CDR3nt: TGTGCCAGCAGTTTTCTCACCGGGGAGCTGTTTTTT
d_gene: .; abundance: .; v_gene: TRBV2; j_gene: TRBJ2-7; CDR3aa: CASSEGRGSYEQYF; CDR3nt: TGTGCCAGCAGTGAGGGCAGGGGCTCCTACGAGCAGTACTTC
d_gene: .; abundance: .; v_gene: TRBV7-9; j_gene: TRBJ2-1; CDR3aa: CASSLSQYNEQFF; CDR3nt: TGTGCCAGTTCCCTCTCGCAGTACAATGAGCAGTTCTTC
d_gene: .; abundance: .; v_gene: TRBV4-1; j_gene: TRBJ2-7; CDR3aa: CASSQGRVGYEQYF; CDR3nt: TGCGCCAGCAGCCAAGGTCGGGTGGGTTACGAGCAGTACTTC
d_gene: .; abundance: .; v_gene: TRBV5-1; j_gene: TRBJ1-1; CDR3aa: CASSLLQSGITEAFF; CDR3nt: TGCGCCAGCAGCTTGCTTCAGTCCGGGATCACTGAAGCTTTCTTT
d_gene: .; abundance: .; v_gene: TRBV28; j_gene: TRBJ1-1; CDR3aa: CASAGRGNTEAFF; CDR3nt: TGTGCCAGCGCCGGACGGGGGAACACTGAAGCTTTCTTT
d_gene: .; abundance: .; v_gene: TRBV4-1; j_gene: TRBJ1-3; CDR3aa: CASSPGHSGNTIYF; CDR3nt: TGCGCCAGCAGCCCAGGACACTCTGGAAACACCATATATTTT
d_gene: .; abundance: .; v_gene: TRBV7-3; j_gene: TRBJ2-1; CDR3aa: CASSLVLRGEQFF; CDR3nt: TGTGCCAGCAGCTTAGTTTTACGGGGTGAGCAGTTCTTC
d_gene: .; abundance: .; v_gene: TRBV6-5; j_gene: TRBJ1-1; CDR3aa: CASSYSRKLMNTEAFF; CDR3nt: TGTGCCAGCAGTTACTCCCGCAAGCTCATGAACACTGAAGCTTTCTTT
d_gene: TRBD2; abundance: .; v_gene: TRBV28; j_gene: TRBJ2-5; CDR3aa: CASSLGLAGQETQYF; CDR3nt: TGTGCCAGCAGCTTAGGACTAGCGGGTCAAGAGACCCAGTACTTC
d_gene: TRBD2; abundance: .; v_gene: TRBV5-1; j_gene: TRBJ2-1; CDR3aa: CASSLAGLAGGNNEQFF; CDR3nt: TGCGCCAGCAGCTTGGCCGGTCTAGCGGGGGGTAACAATGAGCAGTTCTTC
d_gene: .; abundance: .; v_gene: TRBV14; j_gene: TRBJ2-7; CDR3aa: CASSQDPTGEQYF; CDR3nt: TGTGCCAGCAGCCAAGATCCCACGGGGGAGCAGTACTTC
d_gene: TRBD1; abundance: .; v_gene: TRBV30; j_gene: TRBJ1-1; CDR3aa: CAWSIQGEAFF; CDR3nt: TGTGCCTGGAGTATACAGGGGGAAGCTTTCTTT
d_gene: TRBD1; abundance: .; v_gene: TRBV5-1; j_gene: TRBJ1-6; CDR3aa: CASSNRTGRYNSPLHF; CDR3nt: TGCGCCAGCAGCAACCGGACAGGGCGATATAATTCACCCCTCCACTTT
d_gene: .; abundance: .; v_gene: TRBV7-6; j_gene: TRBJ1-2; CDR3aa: CASSNQGLEGYTF; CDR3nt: TGTGCCAGCAGCAATCAGGGCCTTGAAGGCTACACCTTC
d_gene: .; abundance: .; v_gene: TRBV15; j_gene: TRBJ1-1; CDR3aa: CATSRVPTGFGTEAFF; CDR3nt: TGTGCCACCAGCAGAGTCCCTACAGGGTTCGGCACTGAAGCTTTCTTT
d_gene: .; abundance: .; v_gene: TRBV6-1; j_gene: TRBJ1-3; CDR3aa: CASVTGIDSGNTIYF; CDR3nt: TGTGCCAGCGTGACAGGTATAGACTCTGGAAACACCATATATTTT
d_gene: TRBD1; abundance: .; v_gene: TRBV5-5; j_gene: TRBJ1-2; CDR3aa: CASSLTRGTGLNYGYTF; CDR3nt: TGTGCCAGCAGCTTAACCCGCGGGACAGGTCTCAACTATGGCTACACCTTC
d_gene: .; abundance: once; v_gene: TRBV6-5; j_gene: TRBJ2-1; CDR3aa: CASSVYNEQFF; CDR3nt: TGTGCCAGCTCGGTCTACAATGAGCAGTTCTTC
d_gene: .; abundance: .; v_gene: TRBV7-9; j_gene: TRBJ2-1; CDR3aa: CASSLDGSGSYNEQFF; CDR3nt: TGTGCCAGCAGCTTAGACGGGAGTGGCTCCTACAATGAGCAGTTCTTC
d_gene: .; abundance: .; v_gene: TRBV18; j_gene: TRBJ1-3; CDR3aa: CASSPGISGNTIYF; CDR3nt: TGTGCCAGCTCCCCCGGGATCTCTGGAAACACCATATATTTT
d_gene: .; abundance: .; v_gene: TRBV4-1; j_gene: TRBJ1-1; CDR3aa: CASSQDRGTSGRTEAFF; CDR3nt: TGCGCCAGCAGCCAAGATCGGGGGACTTCAGGGAGAACTGAAGCTTTCTTT
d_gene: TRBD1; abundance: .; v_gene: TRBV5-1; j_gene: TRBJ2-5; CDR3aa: CASSLGQGLQETQYF; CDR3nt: TGCGCCAGCAGCCTGGGACAGGGTCTCCAAGAGACCCAGTACTTC
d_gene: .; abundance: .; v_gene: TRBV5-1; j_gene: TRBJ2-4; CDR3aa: CASSLGSPDTLAKNIQYF; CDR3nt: TGCGCCAGCAGCTTGGGGTCACCGGACACATTAGCCAAAAACATTCAGTACTTC
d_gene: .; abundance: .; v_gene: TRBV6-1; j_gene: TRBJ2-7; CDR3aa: CASSELSAYEQYF; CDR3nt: TGTGCCAGCAGTGAACTCTCCGCCTACGAGCAGTACTTC
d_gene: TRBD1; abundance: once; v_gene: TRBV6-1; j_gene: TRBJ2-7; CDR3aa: CASSEQGVSYEQYF; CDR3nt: TGTGCCAGCAGTGAACAGGGGGTCTCCTACGAGCAGTACTTC
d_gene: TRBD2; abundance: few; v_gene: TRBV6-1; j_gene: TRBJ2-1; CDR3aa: CASSDSGRALDEQFF; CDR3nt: TGTGCCAGCAGTGATAGCGGGAGGGCCTTAGATGAGCAGTTCTTC
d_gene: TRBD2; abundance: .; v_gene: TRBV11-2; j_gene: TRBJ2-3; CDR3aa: CASRKAGGTNTDTQYF; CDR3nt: TGTGCCAGCAGGAAAGCGGGAGGGACTAACACAGATACGCAGTATTTT
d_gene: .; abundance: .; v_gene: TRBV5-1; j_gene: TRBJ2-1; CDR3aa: CASSSYGEQFF; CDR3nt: TGCGCCAGCAGCTCATACGGGGAGCAGTTCTTC
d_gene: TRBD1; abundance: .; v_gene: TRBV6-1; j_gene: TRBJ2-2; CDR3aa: CASSNHRGPTGELFF; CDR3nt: TGTGCCAGCAGTAACCACAGGGGCCCCACCGGGGAGCTGTTTTTT
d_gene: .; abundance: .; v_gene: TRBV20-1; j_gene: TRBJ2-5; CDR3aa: CSASRQETQYF; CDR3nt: TGCAGTGCTAGTCGTCAAGAGACCCAGTACTTC
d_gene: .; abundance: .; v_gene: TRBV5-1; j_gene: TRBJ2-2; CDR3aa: CASSLAGGWTGELFF; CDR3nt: TGCGCCAGCAGCTTGGCTGGGGGCTGGACCGGGGAGCTGTTTTTT
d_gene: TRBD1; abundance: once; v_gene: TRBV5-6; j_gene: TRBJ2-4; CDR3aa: CASSHLMGQLAKNSQYF; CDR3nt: TGTGCCAGCAGCCACCTAATGGGACAGCTCGCCAAAAACAGTCAGTACTTC
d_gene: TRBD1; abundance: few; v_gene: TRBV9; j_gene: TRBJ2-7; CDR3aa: CASSAGTDTYEQYF; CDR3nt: TGTGCCAGCAGCGCGGGGACAGACACCTACGAGCAGTACTTC